These 9 T cell receptor beta chains were sequenced from one sample in a study of persistence of HIV-infected CD4 T cells. Their cognate antigens are unknown. This nonspecific control used anti-CD3/anti-CD28 bead stimulation of CD4+ T cells. Sorting selected CD4+ T cells upregulating both CD40 ligand and CD69. Sequencing used immunoSEQ version 4 in survey mode. Only in-frame clones appear in the TCRdb table, and some are missing; sequencing was by immunoSEQ multiplex PCR. The sample records over 35,000 clones, about 89% being singletons. The source material was CD4+ T cells sorted from PBMCs after approximately 19-hour stimulation, sampled from a patient who received antiretroviral therapy. The receptor set was obtained from an adult man with HIV who was CMV-seropositive.

This chain links TRBV6-5 with TRBJ1-1; no clear D. CDR1 MNHEY and CDR2 SVGAGI come from the germline V gene. Deletions cut 4 bases from V and 1 base from J, with 10 bases between. The CDR3 is made up of 14 amino acids. As DNA, the CDR3 is TGTGCCAGCAGTTCCGGACGGCGGAACACTGAAGCTTTCTTT. The encoded protein is CASSSGRRNTEAFF.

As concerns this clone: The sample carries other DNA sequences with the same CDR3. The V and J genes are TRBV3-1 (or the pseudogene TRBV3-2) and TRBJ1-6, with 7 nucleotides matching TRBD1. The CDR3 covers 14 residues. In germline, CDR1 is LGHDT, CDR2 YNNKEL (reference sequence). After removal of 1 base from V and 9 bases from J, the junction contained 3 bases not matched to a gene. The CDR3 region is CASSQGQGGSPLHF. The CDR3 coding sequence is TGTGCCAGCAGCCAAGGACAGGGAGGTTCACCCCTCCACTTT.

This rearrangement joins TRBV6-5 to TRBJ2-1; 13 bases line up with TRBD2. Germline lookup yields CDR1 MNHEY and CDR2 SVGAGI. The CDR3 consists of 15 residues. J lost 5 bases, V lost 6 bases, and 4 bases had no gene match. CDR3 nucleotides: TGTGCCAGCAGGCGACTAGCGGGGGGCCACAATGAGCAGTTCTTC. This codes for CASRRLAGGHNEQFF.

J is TRBJ1-4 and V is TRBV4-1; possible D gene TRBD1, 6 bases. The V and J ends lost 0 bases and 3 bases respectively, with 17 bases between them. Germline V lookup: CDR1 MGHRA, CDR2 YSYEKL. The CDR3 contains 18 residues. CDR3 loop: CASSQERAPRGANEKLFF. In nucleotides, the CDR3 is TGCGCCAGCAGCCAAGAGAGGGCCCCCAGGGGTGCTAATGAAAAACTGTTTTTT.

The chain has TRBV20-1 and TRBJ2-4, with D unresolved. This CDR3 contains 13 residues. The germline gives CDR1 DFQATT, CDR2 SNEGSKA (reference sequence). The V end lost 3 bases, the J end lost 7 bases, and 13 bases lay between the germline ends. The CDR3 here is CSASSGPPNIQYF. The DNA for the CDR3 is TGCAGTGCTAGTTCTGGACCTCCGAACATTCAGTACTTC.

CDR3 DNA sequence: TGTGCCAGCAGAGACTTTAGCGGCCGTACCGACTACGAGCAGTACTTC. Protein: CASRDFSGRTDYEQYF. The rearrangement links TRBV27 to TRBJ2-7; perhaps TRBD2 as D (6 bases). Trimming removed 6 bases at V and 3 bases at J, with 21 bases between. Germline CDR1 reads MNHEY; CDR2 reads SMNVEV (reference sequence). There are 16 residues in the CDR3.

The chain has TRBV5-1 and TRBJ2-3; 11 bases fit TRBD2. V shed 0 bases, J shed 8 bases, and the junction held 2 bases outside the gene matches. Germline V gene sequence: CDR1 SGHRS, CDR2 YFSETQ. The CDR3 contains 14 residues. The CDR3: CASSLDSGGGTQYF. The CDR3 DNA is TGCGCCAGCAGCTTGGATAGCGGGGGGGGTACGCAGTATTTT.

The chain employs TRBV28 and TRBJ1-5, with TRBD1 identical over 8 bases. V lost 2 bases and J lost 0; bases outside the gene matches: 6. Germline assignment: CDR1 MDHEN and CDR2 SYDVKM. The CDR3 sequence is 17 residues long. CDR3 nucleotide sequence: TGTGCCAGCAGTTTAGCCCTTGGACAGGGTAGCAATCAGCCCCAGCATTTT. Translation: CASSLALGQGSNQPQHF.

In this sample, this clone turned up a few times. The chain joins TRBV5-8 to TRBJ1-2; D uncertain. The germline V gene encodes CDR1 SGHTS and CDR2 YDEGEE. V gave up 1 base and J gave up 6 bases, with 10 bases separating them. This CDR3 region has 13 residues. The CDR3 nucleotides are TGTGCCAGCAGCTTGTTATGGCCTAATGGCTACACCTTC. It translates to CASSLLWPNGYTF.